These 27 T cell receptor beta chains share one sample of origin, sequenced in a study of T cell responses to AZD1222 COVID-19 vaccine. Assay: immunoSEQ multiplex PCR; the TCRdb copy retains only in-frame clones and omits some. In the table there are about 90,000 clones, 88% of which are singletons. Material: peripheral blood, obtained 28 days after the second AZD1222 dose. These receptors originate from an adult who received the AZD1222 COVID-19 vaccine.

V gene TRBV10-3 combines with J gene TRBJ1-6, with D possibly matching TRBD1 (6 bases). V lost 2 bases and J lost 8, with 10 bases in between. Germline-derived CDR1 and CDR2 are ENHRY and SYGVKD. This CDR3 spans 14 amino acids. For the CDR3, the DNA is TGTGCCATCAGTGAGGAACAGGGCTATTCACCCCTCCACTTT. It is translated as CAISEEQGYSPLHF.

V usage is TRBV10-3 and J usage is TRBJ2-3, with 10 bases that match TRBD2. CDR3 length equals 14 residues. The germline V gene has CDR1 ENHRY and CDR2 SYGVKD. J was trimmed by 1 base and V by 10 bases; bases with no gene match: 5. The CDR3 DNA reads TGTGCCACGGGGACTAGCGTCGGCACAGATACGCAGTATTTT. Translated: CATGTSVGTDTQYF.

This chain joins TRBV28 and TRBJ1-1, with unresolved D. CDR3 length: 13 residues. Trimming left V 3 bases short and J 2 bases short, with 7 bases between. CDR1 and CDR2 (germline): MDHEN, SYDVKM. CDR3 protein: CASSFYENTEAFF. The CDR3 coding sequence is TGTGCCAGCAGTTTTTACGAAAACACTGAAGCTTTCTTT.

J is TRBJ1-1 and V is TRBV20-1; no firm D call. Germline V gene sequence: CDR1 DFQATT, CDR2 SNEGSKA (reference sequence). CDR3 length: 14 residues. V was trimmed by 3 bases and J by 3 bases, leaving 14 bases between them. The CDR3 DNA follows: TGCAGTGCTAGTATCTTGGGGTCTTACACTGAAGCTTTCTTT. Translated, it gives CSASILGSYTEAFF.

The rearrangement links TRBV19 to TRBJ2-5; weak D call: TRBD1 (8 bases). Trimming removed 2 bases from V and 0 bases from J, with 10 bases in between. Per the germline V gene, CDR1 is LNHDA and CDR2 is SQIVND (reference sequence). CDR3 length: 15 residues. The CDR3 is CASSITGGDQETQYF. For the CDR3, the DNA is TGTGCCAGTAGTATAACAGGGGGGGACCAAGAGACCCAGTACTTC.

The chain is built from TRBV11-2 and TRBJ1-4; D unresolved. The CDR3 has 14 amino acids. V was pared by 0 bases and J by 7 bases, with 9 bases between. Germline V gene sequence: CDR1 SGHAT, CDR2 FQNNGV. In DNA, the CDR3 is TGTGCCAGCAGCTTAGAGAGCCGGGGTGAAAAACTGTTTTTT. Amino acid sequence: CASSLESRGEKLFF. The full variable domain, its missing parts supplied by reference TRBV11-2 and TRBJ1-4, is EAGVAQSPRYKIIEKRQSVAFWCNPISGHATLYWYQQILGQGPKLLIQFQNNGVVDDSQLPKDRFSAERLKGVDSTLKIQPAKLEDSAVYLCASSLESRGEKLFFGSGTQLSVL.

The chain carries TRBV4-1 and TRBJ1-2; D ambiguous. The CDR3 spans 16 residues. In germline, CDR1 is MGHRA, CDR2 YSYEKL. V dropped 1 base and J dropped 3 bases, with 15 bases sitting between them. The CDR3 reads CASSQVGIAGDYGYTF. In nucleotides, the CDR3 is TGCGCCAGCAGCCAAGTAGGGATCGCTGGGGACTATGGCTACACCTTC.

V gene TRBV12-3 or TRBV12-4 combines with J gene TRBJ1-4, with D uncertain. This CDR3 has 12 amino acids. Trimming took off 3 bases at V and 10 bases at J, with 9 bases between the two ends. CDR3 loop: CASSLGARKLFF. DNA for the CDR3: TGTGCCAGCAGTTTGGGCGCCAGAAAACTGTTTTTT.

V and J are TRBV7-6 and TRBJ2-3; possibly TRBD2 for D (6 bases). Germline V gene sequence: CDR1 SGHVS, CDR2 FNYEAQ. V lost 5 bases to trimming and J lost 6 bases, with 24 bases between them. The CDR3 is 17 residues long. The chain's CDR3 is CASSRYKGTVPGDTQYF. CDR3 DNA sequence: TGTGCCAGCAGCCGATATAAAGGGACTGTGCCGGGGGATACGCAGTATTTT.

V and J are TRBV6-5 and TRBJ2-7; possibly TRBD1 or TRBD2 for D (5 bases each). This CDR3 has 16 amino acids. Germline CDR1 and CDR2: MNHEY and SVGAGI. V lost 0 bases and J lost 6, with 18 bases in between. The CDR3 DNA follows: TGTGCCAGCAGTTACTCGAGGGCAGGGTACCGGGGCGAGCAGTACTTC. It translates to CASSYSRAGYRGEQYF.

The chain links TRBV5-6 to TRBJ2-3; D not resolved. CDR1 SGHDT and CDR2 YYEEEE come from the germline V gene. There are 13 residues in the CDR3. V gave up 2 bases and J gave up 0 bases, with 4 bases separating them. CDR3: CASSLQSTDTQYF. The DNA of the CDR3 is TGTGCCAGCAGCTTACAGAGCACAGATACGCAGTATTTT.

This rearrangement joins TRBV23-1 to TRBJ2-3, with D maybe TRBD1 (5 bases). TRBV23-1 is an open reading frame, and its role is uncertain. V was cut by 7 bases and J by 0 bases, with 11 bases left in between. The CDR3 spans 14 residues. CDR3 sequence: CASICKGSTDTQYF. CDR3 nucleotide sequence: TGCGCCAGCATCTGTAAGGGGAGCACAGATACGCAGTATTTT.

This chain uses TRBV9 with TRBJ1-3, with unresolved D. From germline, CDR1 is SGDLS and CDR2 YYNGEE. V was clipped by 3 bases and J by 0 bases, with 10 bases between them. The CDR3 has 15 residues. The CDR3 bases are TGTGCCAGCAGCGCCTATCCCGTCTCTGGAAACACCATATATTTT. Translating gives CASSAYPVSGNTIYF.

The chain employs TRBV13 and TRBJ1-2; D gene uncertain. V lost 1 base, J lost 6 bases, and 15 bases lay in between. The germline CDR1 and CDR2 sequences are PRHDT and FYEKMQ (reference sequence). The CDR3 extends over 15 amino acids. CDR3 amino acids: CASSLDKESSHGYTF. As DNA, the CDR3 is TGTGCCAGCAGCTTAGACAAGGAATCATCGCATGGCTACACCTTC.

The J gene is TRBJ2-1, the V gene TRBV9, with a possible D match to TRBD2 (5 bases). The CDR3 loop spans 14 amino acids. Germline assignment: CDR1 SGDLS and CDR2 YYNGEE. V gave up 1 base and J gave up 1 base, with 6 bases separating them. CDR3 residues: CASSVTGSYNEQFF. The CDR3 DNA reads TGTGCCAGCAGCGTAACGGGATCCTACAATGAGCAGTTCTTC. Filled out from reference TRBV9 and TRBJ2-1, the complete variable domain reads DSGVTQTPKHLITATGQRVTLRCSPRSGDLSVYWYQQSLDQGLQFLIQYYNGEERAKGNILERFSAQQFPDLHSELNLSSLELGDSALYFCASSVTGSYNEQFFGPGTRLTVL.

The chain recombines TRBV9 with TRBJ1-1; D may be TRBD1 (5 bases). V gave up 2 bases and J gave up 5 bases, with 10 bases separating them. Germline V gives CDR1 SGDLS, CDR2 YYNGEE. This CDR3 has 13 residues. CDR3 sequence reads: CASSVGTSTEAFF. In nucleotides, the CDR3 is TGTGCCAGCAGCGTCGGGACGTCTACTGAAGCTTTCTTT.

This clone has just one count. The chain links TRBV11-3 to TRBJ1-3; tentative D call: TRBD1 (5 bases). V was pared by 7 bases and J by 0 bases, with 10 bases between. Germline V gene sequence: CDR1 SGHNT, CDR2 YENEEA. The CDR3 covers 14 residues. CDR3 in amino acids: CASTKGSSGNTIYF. The CDR3 bases are TGTGCCAGCACCAAGGGGTCCTCTGGAAACACCATATATTTT.

This clone was detected only once. The chain has TRBV30 and TRBJ2-5, with TRBD2 matching over 7 bases. Trimming at V came to 0 bases and at J to 7 bases, leaving 2 bases not matched to a gene. The CDR3 loop spans 12 amino acids. The germline gives CDR1 GTSNPN, CDR2 SVGIG (reference sequence). CDR3 DNA sequence: TGTGCCTGGAGTGTGCGGGGGAGGACCCAGTACTTC. Amino acids: CAWSVRGRTQYF.

This rearrangement joins TRBV7-3 to TRBJ2-3; possibly TRBD1 or TRBD2 for D (5 bases each). Between the trimmed V and J ends, which lost 4 bases and 5 bases, there was a span of 13 bases. Per germline, CDR1 SGHTA and CDR2 FQGTGA. The CDR3 contains 14 residues. The CDR3 region is CASSSGRVGDTQYF. CDR3 coding DNA: TGTGCCAGCAGCTCGGGACGGGTGGGAGATACGCAGTATTTT.

The chain employs TRBV2 and TRBJ1-5, with TRBD1 as a possible D gene (6 bases). Between the trimmed V and J ends, which lost 8 bases and 5 bases, there was a span of 13 bases. This CDR3 has 13 residues. Germline CDR1 is SNHLY and CDR2 is FYNNEI. DNA of the CDR3: TGTGCCAGCGGACAGAAGGGACATCAGCCCCAGCATTTT. It encodes CASGQKGHQPQHF.

This chain uses TRBV6-5 with TRBJ2-1; TRBD1 matches at 10 bases. The CDR3 contains 13 residues. Trimming cost V 8 bases and J 9 bases; bases outside gene matches: 7. From germline, CDR1 is MNHEY and CDR2 SVGAGI. CDR3 loop: CASSDRGLGEQFF. The CDR3 DNA reads as TGTGCCAGCTCAGACAGGGGGCTGGGTGAGCAGTTCTTC.

The genes are TRBV5-5 and TRBJ2-5; the match to TRBD1 covers 8 bases. J gave up 4 bases and V 4 bases, and 9 bases lay outside the gene matches. Germline V gene lookup returns CDR1 SGHKS and CDR2 YYEKEE (reference sequence). The CDR3 has 15 amino acids. The chain's CDR3 is CASSIGQGRLETQYF. Here the CDR3 DNA reads TGTGCCAGCAGCATCGGACAGGGAAGGTTAGAGACCCAGTACTTC. The whole variable domain, filled in from reference TRBV5-5 and TRBJ2-5, reads DAGVTQSPTHLIKTRGQQVTLRCSPISGHKSVSWYQQVLGQGPQFIFQYYEKEERGRGNFPDRFSARQFPNYSSELNVNALLLGDSALYLCASSIGQGRLETQYFGPGTRLLVL.

This clone occurred once. The rearrangement joins TRBV27 to TRBJ1-2, with D unresolved. Trimming cost V 2 bases and J 4 bases, with 8 bases left between them. The CDR3 loop spans 13 amino acids. Germline V gives CDR1 MNHEY, CDR2 SMNVEV (reference sequence). CDR3 sequence: CASSLRGGYGYTF. The CDR3 DNA reads TGTGCCAGCAGTTTACGGGGTGGCTATGGCTACACCTTC.

This clone has only a few counts. The CDR3 sequence is CASSYQKTGGNYEQYF. The CDR3 DNA reads as TGTGCCAGCAGCTACCAGAAGACAGGCGGGAACTACGAGCAGTACTTC. This sequence joins TRBV11-3 and TRBJ2-7; D possibly uses TRBD1 or TRBD2 (6 bases each). This CDR3 contains 16 residues. The V end was cut by 4 bases, the J end by 3 bases, with 19 bases between. Germline CDR1 and CDR2: SGHNT and YENEEA.

V and J are TRBV7-9 and TRBJ1-1; 8 positions match TRBD1. V gave up 4 bases and J gave up 1 base; unmatched junction bases: 8. Germline V gives CDR1 SEHNR, CDR2 FQNEAQ (reference sequence). This CDR3 is built from 16 residues. The CDR3: CASSSGTGSWNTEAFF. DNA for the CDR3: TGTGCCAGCAGCTCGGGGACAGGAAGCTGGAACACTGAAGCTTTCTTT.

The sample holds a few counts of this clone. The J gene is TRBJ1-2, the V gene TRBV2; unclear D gene. The V gene's germline CDR1 is SNHLY and CDR2 FYNNEI. V lost 3 bases to trimming and J lost 8 bases, with 13 bases between them. CDR3 length equals 13 residues. As DNA, the CDR3 is TGTGCCAGCAGTGACTGGGAGCCTTCAGGCTACACCTTC. It translates to CASSDWEPSGYTF.

The V gene is TRBV6-5, the J gene TRBJ2-2; TRBD2 aligns across 8 bases. This CDR3 has 14 amino acids. The germline gives CDR1 MNHEY, CDR2 SVGAGI. Trimming at V came to 6 bases and at J to 3 bases, leaving 3 bases not matched to a gene. This chain's CDR3 is CASSATSDTGELFF. In DNA, the CDR3 is TGTGCCAGCAGCGCGACTAGCGACACCGGGGAGCTGTTTTTT.